This T cell receptor beta chain is from a study of cytomegalovirus exposure and HLA in healthy donors. Turning to this clone: The target antigen is unknown.

Germline V gene lookup returns CDR1 MDHEN and CDR2 SYDVKM. The CDR3 runs to 16 residues. The junction had 9 bases not matched to a gene; V was cut back by 1 base and J by 8 bases. Study-level results: Evidence from a later analysis indicated that most CMV-associated TCR beta chains looked HLA-restricted. Cytomegalovirus-associated status was assigned to 150 to 200 TCR beta chains.

With 60 Vbeta and 13 Jbeta primers, the PCR was carried out. Only in-frame clones appear in the TCRdb table, and some are missing; sequencing was by immunoSEQ multiplex PCR. Of about 200,000 clones listed, roughly 80% are singletons. These donors counted as nominally healthy when sampled, but unrecorded immune exposures were likely. The clonotype was recovered from a man between 45 and 60 years old in good health and CMV-seronegative. The specimen sequenced was PBMCs. This chain uses TRBV28 with TRBJ1-4, with 8 bases matching TRBD1. CDR3 loop: CASSLLARGPREKLFF. The CDR3 DNA follows: TGTGCCAGCAGTTTATTAGCCAGGGGGCCTCGGGAAAAACTGTTTTTT.